The rows below give T cell receptor beta chains drawn from one sample of a study of blood T cell repertoires in COVID-19. Only in-frame clones appear in the TCRdb table, and some are missing; sequencing was by immunoSEQ multiplex PCR. The table records about 190,000 clones, about 85% of them present only once. The material sequenced was peripheral blood. These receptors all come from a human donor in a cohort sampled during active COVID-19. CDR3s leave out the opening cysteine and the closing phenylalanine or tryptophan.

TRBV2	TRBJ2-7	ARGQSYEQY
TRBV5-5	TRBJ1-5	ASSRFVGQDSNQPQH
TRBV29-1	TRBJ2-1	SVHAIGKYRGNEQF
TRBV19	TRBJ1-5	ASRDWGGSNQPQH
TRBV10-3	TRBJ2-2	AISDDLGLPSGELF
TRBV27	TRBJ2-1	ASRLGWVYNEQF
TRBV19	TRBJ1-5	ASSPVAVNQPQH
TRBV2	TRBJ1-1	ASEARVWNTEAF
TRBV18	TRBJ1-5	ASSPTGGGDQPQH
TRBV30	TRBJ2-7	AWRDPGGPIEQY
TRBV7-2	TRBJ2-1	ASSLAGEINEQF
TRBV15	TRBJ2-5	ATRAGLTQETQY
TRBV27	TRBJ2-5	ASRNWREEETQY
TRBV6-2/TRBV6-3	TRBJ1-1	ASSYSGRRTEAF
TRBV3-1/TRBV3-2	TRBJ1-3	ASSQDGTASGNTIY
TRBV19	TRBJ2-7	ASSPTAPVQY
TRBV7-2	TRBJ1-5	ASSSSGGSGQPQH
TRBV7-2	TRBJ2-1	ASSLAGTQSYNEQF